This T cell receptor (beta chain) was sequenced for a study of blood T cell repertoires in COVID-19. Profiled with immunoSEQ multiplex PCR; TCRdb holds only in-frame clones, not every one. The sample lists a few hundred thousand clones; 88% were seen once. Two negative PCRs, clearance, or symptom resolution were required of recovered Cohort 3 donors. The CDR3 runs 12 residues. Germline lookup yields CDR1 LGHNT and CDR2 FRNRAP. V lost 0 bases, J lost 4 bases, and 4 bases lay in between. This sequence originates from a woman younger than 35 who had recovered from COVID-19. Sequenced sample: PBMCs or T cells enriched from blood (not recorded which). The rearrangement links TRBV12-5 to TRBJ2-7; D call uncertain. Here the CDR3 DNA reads TGTGCTAGTGGTTTGGTTTTATACGAGCAGTACTTC. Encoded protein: CASGLVLYEQYF.